This is a list of T cell receptor beta chains from one sample in a study of T cells in Graves' hyperthyroidism and ophthalmopathy. TCRdb called the multiplex PCR reads again in MiXCR, with one record for every CDR3 protein. The data show about 460,000 distinct CDR3 sequences, roughly 22% seen once. Sequences were obtained from blood. Receptors were obtained from a woman in her 70s with Graves' ophthalmopathy. Both conserved end residues are part of each CDR3. The D gene is left open where the match is weak. Some rows have no size entry. The others give once, few or many, or a class for an expanded clone.

clone size	V gene	J gene	D gene	CDR3 length	CDR3 protein	CDR3 DNA
few	TRBV11-1	TRBJ2-3	.	18	CASSSHPGSLGTADTQYF	TGTGCCAGCAGTTCACACCCGGGCAGCTTGGGGACGGCAGATACGCAGTATTTT
few	TRBV30	TRBJ2-3	.	12	CALDRDTDTQYF	TGTGCCCTAGACAGAGACACAGATACGCAGTATTTT
many	TRBV11-2	TRBJ2-3	TRBD2	16	CASSLTPSGGADTQYF	TGTGCCAGCAGCTTAACCCCGTCGGGAGGTGCAGATACGCAGTATTTT
many	TRBV27	TRBJ2-2	TRBD2	16	CASSSSGRIGTGELFF	TGTGCCAGCAGTTCTAGCGGGAGAATAGGCACCGGGGAGCTGTTTTTT
.	TRBV5-6	TRBJ1-5	.	14	CASSRTGYGQPQHF	TGTGCCAGCAGCCGTACAGGGTACGGCCAGCCCCAGCATTTT
.	TRBV29-1	TRBJ1-3	TRBD1	13	CSVAGTDLNTIYF	TGCAGCGTTGCGGGGACAGATTTAAACACCATATATTTT
.	TRBV10-2	TRBJ1-1	.	11	CASSDITEAFF	TGCGCCAGCAGTGATATCACAGAAGCTTTCTTT
.	TRBV4-3	TRBJ1-2	TRBD1	14	CASSKTGTGGGYTF	TGCGCCAGCAGCAAGACCGGGACAGGGGGTGGCTACACCTTC
.	TRBV19	TRBJ1-1	.	14	CASSIVGARTEAFF	TGTGCCAGTAGTATAGTGGGGGCGCGGACTGAAGCTTTCTTT
few	TRBV5-1	TRBJ2-7	TRBD2	18	CASSVTGTSGGSPYEQYF	TGCGCCAGCAGTGTGACTGGGACTAGCGGGGGGTCACCCTACGAGCAGTACTTC
many	TRBV7-2	TRBJ2-1	.	14	CASSLGLGYNEQFF	TGTGCCAGCAGCTTAGGACTAGGGTACAATGAGCAGTTCTTC
.	TRBV18	TRBJ1-1	.	16	CASSPLQGRAGTEAFF	TGTGCCAGCTCACCACTCCAGGGACGGGCTGGGACTGAAGCTTTCTTT
.	TRBV20-1	TRBJ2-5	.	14	CSAPGLNLQETQYF	TGCAGTGCTCCGGGCCTTAACCTACAAGAGACCCAGTACTTC
.	TRBV6-5	TRBJ2-1	TRBD2	18	CASSYTLAGGPGYNEQFF	TGTGCCAGCAGTTACACACTAGCGGGAGGGCCGGGTTACAATGAGCAGTTCTTC
.	TRBV3-1	TRBJ1-6	.	14	CASSETYNTPPLHF	TGTGCCAGCAGCGAGACATATAACACCCCACCCCTCCACTTT
.	TRBV9	TRBJ2-3	.	15	CASSQEGIRTDTQYF	TGCGCCAGCAGCCAAGAGGGGATCCGCACAGATACGCAGTATTTT
few	TRBV7-8	TRBJ2-1	TRBD1	14	CASSLGAGGHEQFF	TGTGCCAGCAGCCTCGGGGCAGGGGGCCATGAGCAGTTCTTC
many	TRBV7-2	TRBJ1-2	.	15	CASSFGGSSNYGYTF	TGTGCCAGCAGCTTCGGAGGCAGCTCTAACTATGGCTACACCTTC
.	TRBV6-2/TRBV6-3	TRBJ2-4	.	15	CASSYSRRVENIQYF	TGTGCCAGCAGTTACTCCCGCAGGGTGGAAAACATTCAGTACTTC
few	TRBV7-2	TRBJ1-1	.	15	CASSAQGGGQGEAFF	TGTGCCAGCAGCGCCCAAGGGGGGGGGCAGGGTGAAGCTTTCTTT
.	TRBV10-3	TRBJ1-1	.	14	CAISEAAMNTEAFF	TGTGCCATCAGTGAGGCAGCCATGAACACTGAAGCTTTCTTT
many	TRBV6-2/TRBV6-3	TRBJ1-5	.	12	CASRHGNQPQHF	TGTGCCAGCAGGCATGGGAATCAGCCCCAGCATTTT
few	TRBV6-1	TRBJ2-7	TRBD1	14	CASIGTGRSYEQYF	TGTGCCAGCATCGGGACAGGAAGATCCTACGAGCAGTACTTC
few	TRBV3-1	TRBJ2-3	.	16	CASSQRRGSSTDTQYF	TGTGCCAGCAGCCAGCGGAGGGGATCTAGCACAGATACGCAGTATTTT
.	TRBV20-1	TRBJ2-7	TRBD2	12	CSAPRGEHEQYF	TGCAGTGCCCCTCGGGGGGAGCACGAGCAGTACTTC
.	TRBV9	TRBJ2-3	TRBD2	16	CASSVEGAGATDTQYF	TGTGCCAGCAGCGTAGAAGGAGCGGGGGCCACAGATACGCAGTATTTT
few	TRBV27	TRBJ2-7	TRBD2	13	CASSWASGYEQYF	TGTGCCAGCAGTTGGGCTAGCGGCTACGAGCAGTACTTC
.	TRBV20-1	TRBJ2-7	TRBD2	14	CSAGTGLATYEQYF	TGCAGTGCGGGCACCGGACTAGCCACCTACGAGCAGTACTTC
.	TRBV5-1	TRBJ2-1	.	15	CASGWGPSSYNEQFF	TGCGCCAGCGGTTGGGGTCCAAGCTCCTACAATGAGCAGTTCTTC
few	TRBV5-1	TRBJ1-1	.	13	CASSLKDPFLAFF	TGCGCCAGCAGCTTGAAGGACCCCTTTTTAGCTTTCTTT
few	TRBV11-3	TRBJ2-7	.	14	CASSLRQQGYEQYF	TGTGCCAGCAGCTTACGCCAGCAGGGATACGAGCAGTACTTC
.	TRBV5-1	TRBJ2-1	TRBD2	15	CASSLASGRKYEQFF	TGCGCCAGCAGCTTGGCTAGCGGGAGAAAGTATGAGCAGTTCTTC
few	TRBV28	TRBJ1-2	.	18	CASSLFDAGGDPSYGYTF	TGTGCCAGCAGTTTATTTGATGCGGGGGGGGATCCGTCCTATGGCTACACCTTC
.	TRBV19	TRBJ2-1	.	13	CASSNRVGNEQFF	TGTGCCAGTAGTAACCGGGTAGGCAATGAGCAGTTCTTC
few	TRBV2	TRBJ1-5	TRBD1	15	CASSRTGTDIQPQHF	TGTGCCAGCAGTCGAACCGGGACAGACATACAGCCCCAGCATTTT